The TCR beta chain described here comes from a study of beta chain features in type 1 diabetes. Every bit of the isolated RNA underwent reverse transcription, so sequencing read expressed TCRB transcripts. For naive, central memory and regulatory T cell samples, reads averaged roughly 3.6 million. Generated by immunoSEQ multiplex PCR, the TCRdb table keeps only in-frame clones and is missing some. The repertoire holds 240,000 or so clones, with about 15% as singletons. Study conclusions and caveats: Cells carrying high TCR expression could end up over-represented when cDNA is sequenced. Researchers report that Type 1 diabetes patients had moderately but significantly shorter TCRB CDR3s across all four CD4+ subsets.

The table lists this clone with a few counts. Its specificity is unknown. The sequenced material came from naive CD4+ T cells from blood. This receptor was identified in a man between 25 and 39 years old with type 1 diabetes.

The CDR3 region is CASSTGAENTEAFF. The CDR3 DNA follows: TGTGCCAGCTCTACAGGGGCGGAGAACACTGAAGCTTTCTTT. The rearrangement links TRBV18 to TRBJ1-1; 7 nucleotides align to TRBD1. This CDR3 is 14 amino acids long. The ends lost 6 bases at V and 1 base at J; junction bases unmatched: 5. CDR1 and CDR2 from the germline V gene are KGHSH and LQKENI.